The clone carrying this T cell receptor beta chain occurred once. TCRdb's copy holds only in-frame clones and misses some; the assay was immunoSEQ multiplex PCR. Of roughly 180,000 clones in the sample, roughly 79% were seen once. The sample belongs to a study of blood T cell repertoires in COVID-19. With V trimmed by 5 bases and J by 2 bases, 9 bases remained unmatched. Germline CDR1 is SGHTA and CDR2 is FQGNSA. The CDR3 loop spans 16 amino acids. The genes are TRBV7-2 and TRBJ2-7, with 10 bases aligning to TRBD2. This receptor was identified in a middle-aged woman with COVID-19, enrolled during active disease. Sequenced: peripheral blood. CDR3 bases: TGTGCCAGCAGCAACTCCTTAGCGGGGGGCACCTACGAGCAGTACGTC. Translation: CASSNSLAGGTYEQYV.